A selection of T cell receptor beta chains follows, all from one sample in a study of blood T cell repertoires in COVID-19. Clones were sequenced by immunoSEQ multiplex PCR, and TCRdb holds only the in-frame ones, with some missing. Here the sample spans roughly 250,000 clones, about nine tenths being singletons. The sample taken for sequencing was peripheral blood. The origin of the receptors is a man in his forties or fifties who had recovered from COVID-19. CDR3s leave out the opening cysteine and the closing phenylalanine or tryptophan.

>12|TRBV18
ASSPTGALYGYT
>12|TRBV6-1
ASSERAGGIEQY
>13|TRBV27
ASSSLTVSNSPLH
>12|TRBV5-6
ASSPAGGGYGYT
>13|TRBV5-6
ASSPLTGSGEKLF
>13|TRBV19
ASSIVGTGSYEQY
>13|TRBV7-9
ASSLALSVYNEQF
>13|TRBV7-2
ASSLAAGSYNEQF
>15|TRBV4-2
ASSQDASGRAGYEQY
>14|TRBV6-5
ASSYPVLGRIYGYT
>13|TRBV19
ASSNNRQGAYGYT
>11|TRBV18
ASSPPRNTEAF
>9|TRBV20-1
SAPTYNEQF
>11|TRBV29-1
SVGTGEGYGYT
>14|TRBV7-2
ASSLVSGQGSYEQY
>11|TRBV7-9
ASTLGPTTEAF
>14|TRBV7-2
ASSQRGTGITDTQY